This is a list of T cell receptor beta chains from one sample in a study of cytomegalovirus exposure and HLA in healthy donors. The assay was immunoSEQ multiplex PCR, and TCRdb's table has in-frame clones only and misses some. The sample data list 150,000 or so clones. Sequencing was done on a sample of PBMCs. These receptors were obtained from a young man in good health and CMV-seronegative. CDR3s include the opening cysteine and the closing phenylalanine or tryptophan. The D gene is left open where the match is weak.

NA	TRBJ1-3	TRBV6-5	CASSYSSGTSGNTIYF	TGTGCCAGCAGTTACTCATCCGGGACATCTGGAAACACCATATATTTT
NA	TRBJ1-1	TRBV20-1	CSARRAFF	TGCAGTGCTAGACGAGCTTTCTTT
NA	TRBJ1-4	TRBV6-1	CAGRRGEGGEKLFF	TGTGCCGGACGGAGGGGTGAGGGAGGGGAAAAACTGTTTTTT
NA	TRBJ2-1	TRBV2	CASLLVGDNNEQFF	TGTGCCAGCCTTCTAGTCGGGGACAACAATGAGCAGTTCTTC
NA	TRBJ2-7	TRBV12-5	CASGLVQEREQYF	TGTGCTAGTGGTTTGGTACAGGAACGCGAGCAGTACTTC
TRBD1	TRBJ1-1	TRBV19	CASSPRTGLNTEAFF	TGTGCCAGTAGCCCTAGGACAGGGTTGAACACTGAAGCTTTCTTT
NA	TRBJ2-2	TRBV5-8	CASSLRLEGTGELFF	TGTGCCAGCAGCTTGCGGCTAGAAGGTACCGGGGAGCTGTTTTTT
TRBD1	TRBJ2-4	TRBV7-4	CASSPRRDRGGDIQYF	TGTGCCAGCAGCCCTCGTCGGGACAGGGGGGGAGACATTCAGTACTTC
TRBD2	TRBJ2-1	TRBV6-4	CASSETSGDYNEQFF	TGTGCCAGCAGTGAAACTAGCGGAGACTACAATGAGCAGTTCTTC
TRBD1	TRBJ1-5	TRBV18	CASSAGTGNQPQHF	TGTGCCAGCTCAGCCGGGACAGGGAATCAGCCCCAGCATTTT
TRBD1	TRBJ1-5	TRBV6-6	CASSWTGANQPQHF	TGTGCCAGCAGTTGGACAGGGGCCAATCAGCCCCAGCATTTT
NA	TRBJ1-2	TRBV30	CAWSADGGSNGYTF	TGTGCCTGGAGTGCCGACGGGGGTTCTAATGGCTACACCTTC
TRBD1	TRBJ1-2	TRBV27	CASSSPGTGGAGGYTF	TGTGCCAGCAGTTCCCCCGGGACAGGGGGCGCTGGGGGCTACACCTTC
NA	TRBJ1-5	TRBV5-4	CASSLGGGVQPQHF	TGTGCCAGCAGCTTGGGAGGGGGTGTTCAGCCCCAGCATTTT
TRBD1	TRBJ1-2	TRBV7-9	CASSSRQGRNGYTF	TGTGCCAGCAGCTCTCGACAGGGGCGGAATGGCTACACCTTC
TRBD2	TRBJ2-7	TRBV10-3	CAISELAGVHEQYF	TGTGCCATCAGTGAGCTAGCGGGAGTGCACGAGCAGTACTTC
NA	TRBJ1-1	TRBV30	CAWQPGVHTEAFF	TGTGCCTGGCAGCCGGGGGTGCACACTGAAGCTTTCTTT
NA	TRBJ1-1	TRBV11-2	CASSPTGYTEAFF	TGTGCCAGCAGCCCCACAGGGTACACTGAAGCTTTCTTT
TRBD1	TRBJ1-1	TRBV27	CASSHTSFSGGNTEAFF	TGTGCCAGCAGTCACACAAGTTTTTCAGGGGGCAACACTGAAGCTTTCTTT
NA	TRBJ2-7	TRBV11-3	CASSLDARSSYEQYF	TGTGCCAGCAGCTTAGATGCCAGAAGCTCCTACGAGCAGTACTTC
NA	TRBJ1-5	TRBV28	CASSSSQPQHF	TGTGCCAGCAGTTCGAGTCAGCCCCAGCATTTT
NA	TRBJ1-4	TRBV5-1	CASSLQGHEKLFF	TGCGCCAGCAGCTTACAGGGTCATGAAAAACTGTTTTTT
TRBD1	TRBJ2-5	TRBV7-2	CASSPRTGRGETQYF	TGTGCCAGCAGCCCTCGGACAGGGAGAGGGGAGACCCAGTACTTC
NA	TRBJ1-1	TRBV7-9	CASSRSSPEAFF	TGTGCCAGCAGCCGCTCGAGTCCTGAAGCTTTCTTT
NA	TRBJ1-1	TRBV7-9	CATEGTLTEAFF	TGTGCCACGGAGGGGACGCTCACTGAAGCTTTCTTT
TRBD1	TRBJ2-7	TRBV11-2	CASRLSSRDRSNEQYF	TGTGCCAGCAGACTGAGCAGCCGGGACAGGTCAAACGAGCAGTACTTC
TRBD2	TRBJ2-2	TRBV7-8	CASSLSLAGNTGELFF	TGTGCCAGCAGCTTAAGTCTAGCGGGGAACACCGGGGAGCTGTTTTTT
TRBD1	TRBJ2-7	TRBV6-1	CASTDRADYEQYF	TGTGCCAGTACAGACAGGGCAGACTACGAGCAGTACTTC
TRBD1	TRBJ1-1	TRBV2	CASSVEGARVNTEAFF	TGTGCCAGCAGTGTAGAGGGGGCACGGGTGAACACTGAAGCTTTCTTT
NA	TRBJ2-2	TRBV10-1	CASSDNRVLTGELFF	TGCGCCAGCAGTGACAACAGGGTGCTTACCGGGGAGCTGTTTTTT
NA	TRBJ1-1	TRBV7-8	CASDKQGGTEAFF	TGTGCCAGCGATAAACAGGGCGGCACTGAAGCTTTCTTT
TRBD2	TRBJ2-1	TRBV7-9	CASSLTSDSYNEQFF	TGTGCCAGCAGCCTAACTAGCGACTCCTACAATGAGCAGTTCTTC
NA	TRBJ2-1	TRBV6-1	CASSETRAVGNEQFF	TGTGCCAGCAGTGAAACCAGGGCGGTGGGGAATGAGCAGTTCTTC
TRBD1	TRBJ2-7	TRBV19	CASSIGRGTGAAEQYF	TGTGCCAGTAGTATAGGTCGAGGGACAGGGGCCGCCGAGCAGTACTTC
NA	TRBJ1-1	TRBV29-1	CSALTGTVYTEAFF	TGCAGCGCCCTAACAGGGACCGTTTACACTGAAGCTTTCTTT
NA	TRBJ2-7	TRBV11-2	CASSFGLTYEQYF	TGTGCCAGCAGCTTTGGGCTGACATACGAGCAGTACTTC
NA	TRBJ1-2	TRBV7-9	CASSRSEGGIYGYTF	TGTGCCAGCAGCCGCTCTGAAGGAGGGATCTATGGCTACACCTTC
NA	TRBJ1-1	TRBV6-5	CASDPGTEAFF	TGTGCCAGTGACCCGGGTACTGAAGCTTTCTTT
NA	TRBJ2-5	TRBV10-3	CAISESAVPYQETQYF	TGTGCCATCAGTGAGTCGGCGGTACCATACCAAGAGACCCAGTACTTC
TRBD2	TRBJ2-7	TRBV27	CASSFGTSGNYEQYF	TGTGCCAGCAGTTTTGGGACTAGCGGTAATTACGAGCAGTACTTC
NA	TRBJ1-4	TRBV5-1	CASSLGGTNEKLFF	TGCGCCAGCAGTTTGGGAGGGACTAATGAAAAACTGTTTTTT
NA	TRBJ2-7	TRBV5-1	CASSFWLGVDYEQYF	TGCGCCAGCAGCTTCTGGCTCGGGGTAGACTACGAGCAGTACTTC